This is a list of T cell receptor beta chains from one sample in a study of tumor-infiltrating lymphocytes in localized non-small cell lung cancer. Only in-frame clones appear in the TCRdb table, and some are missing; sequencing was by immunoSEQ multiplex PCR. The sample has some 15,000 clones, approximately 83% seen once. Sequencing input: uninvolved lung tissue not adjacent to the tumor. The receptors were gathered from a human donor with non-small cell lung cancer. The CDR3 runs from the conserved cysteine through the conserved F or W. D genes are given only for firm matches. Some rows have no size entry. The others give once, few or many, or a class for an expanded clone.

>TRBJ1-1|-|-|TRBV10-2
TGCGCCAGCAGTTGGGGGAAGGTGAAGAACACTGAAGCTTTCTTT
CASSWGKVKNTEAFF
>TRBJ1-2|-|TRBD1|TRBV6-5
TGTGCCAGCAGTTACGAAGGACAGGGGACCTATGGCTACACCTTC
CASSYEGQGTYGYTF
>TRBJ1-1|-|-|TRBV6-1
TGTGCCAGCAGTGAAGCGTGGAAGTCTTCTGGGAAGGGTGTAGGAGCTTTCTTT
CASSEAWKSSGKGVGAFF
>TRBJ2-7|few|TRBD2|TRBV5-4
TGTGCCAGCAGCTTTGGTAGCGGGAGTCAGAGGGAGCAGTACTTC
CASSFGSGSQREQYF
>TRBJ1-1|-|-|TRBV6-5
TGTGCCAGCAGTTACCGGACTCGGCCATCGAACACTGAAGCTTTCTTT
CASSYRTRPSNTEAFF
>TRBJ2-2|-|TRBD2|TRBV7-6
TGTGCCAGCAGCTCCCTAGCTAGCGGGGCGAACACCGGGGAGCTGTTTTTT
CASSSLASGANTGELFF
>TRBJ2-1|-|TRBD1|TRBV7-2
TGTGCCAGCAGCCCACCCAACAGGGGGTCCTACAATGAGCAGTTCTTC
CASSPPNRGSYNEQFF
>TRBJ2-3|-|TRBD2|TRBV10-3
TGTGCCATCAGCCCCGGAGCGGGGGGGCCTTTCGGCACAGATACGCAGTATTTT
CAISPGAGGPFGTDTQYF
>TRBJ1-1|once|TRBD1|TRBV5-4
TGTGCCAGCAGCTTTCAGGGGGGGGACACTGAAGCTTTCTTT
CASSFQGGDTEAFF
>TRBJ1-1|-|-|TRBV18
TGTGCCAGCTCACCCCGTGTCCATTCGGGGGCGCGGGAAACTGAAGCTTTCTTT
CASSPRVHSGARETEAFF
>TRBJ1-2|-|-|TRBV9
TGTGCCAGCAGCGCCAGGGGCCGTAACTATGGCTACACCTTC
CASSARGRNYGYTF
>TRBJ2-3|few|-|TRBV30
TGTGCCTGTGGTTCTGGGAGCACAGATACGCAGTATTTT
CACGSGSTDTQYF
>TRBJ2-7|-|TRBD1|TRBV30
TGTGCCTGGAGGGGGACAGGTCCCTCCTACGAGCAGTACTTC
CAWRGTGPSYEQYF
>TRBJ2-3|-|-|TRBV29-1
TGCAGCGCCGCGAAGGACACAGATACGCAGTATTTT
CSAAKDTDTQYF